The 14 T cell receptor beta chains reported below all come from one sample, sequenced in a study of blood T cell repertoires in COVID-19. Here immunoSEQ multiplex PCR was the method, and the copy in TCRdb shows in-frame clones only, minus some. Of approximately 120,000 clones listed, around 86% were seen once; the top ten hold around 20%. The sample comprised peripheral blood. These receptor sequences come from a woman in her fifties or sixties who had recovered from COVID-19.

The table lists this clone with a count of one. DNA for the CDR3: TGTGCCAGCAGCTCCCACCCCTCGGGGACGGGAGAGGCTTTCTTT. It translates to CASSSHPSGTGEAFF. This chain connects TRBV9 to TRBJ1-1; the D gene is possibly TRBD1 (5 bases). The length of the CDR3 is 15 residues. Germline lookup yields CDR1 SGDLS and CDR2 YYNGEE. The V gene lost 4 bases and the J gene lost 11 bases, with 24 bases spanning the gap.

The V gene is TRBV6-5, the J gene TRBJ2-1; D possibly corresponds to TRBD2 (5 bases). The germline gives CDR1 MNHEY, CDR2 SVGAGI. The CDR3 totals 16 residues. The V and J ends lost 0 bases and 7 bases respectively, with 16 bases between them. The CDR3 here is CASSYSGRGYENEQFF. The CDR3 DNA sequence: TGTGCCAGCAGTTACTCTGGTCGGGGTTATGAGAATGAGCAGTTCTTC.

In DNA form, the CDR3 reads TGTGCCAGCACCCTTCGCGGCGAGGGTGGCTATGGCTACACCTTC. Its translation: CASTLRGEGGYGYTF. This chain links TRBV6-5 with TRBJ1-2; unclear D gene. Germline CDR1 and CDR2: MNHEY and SVGAGI. V lost 7 bases to trimming and J lost 4 bases, with 19 bases between them. This CDR3 region has 15 residues.

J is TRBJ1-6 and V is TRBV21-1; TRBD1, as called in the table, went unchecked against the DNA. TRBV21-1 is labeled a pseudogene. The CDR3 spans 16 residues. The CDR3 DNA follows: TGTGCCAGCGGGGTACCTTGGGACAGTTCTAATTCACCCCTCCACTTT. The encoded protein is CASGVPWDSSNSPLHF.

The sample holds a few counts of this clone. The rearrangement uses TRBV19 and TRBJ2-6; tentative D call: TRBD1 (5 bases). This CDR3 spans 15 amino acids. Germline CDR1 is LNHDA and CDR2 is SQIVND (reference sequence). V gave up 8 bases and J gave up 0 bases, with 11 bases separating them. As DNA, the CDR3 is TGTGCCAGTCTTGACAGAAGCTCTGGGGCCAACGTCCTGACTTTC. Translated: CASLDRSSGANVLTF. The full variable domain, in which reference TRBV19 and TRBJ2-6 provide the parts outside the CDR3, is DGGITQSPKYLFRKEGQNVTLSCEQNLNHDAMYWYRQDPGQGLRLIYYSQIVNDFQKGDIAEGYSVSREKKESFPLTVTSAQKNPTAFYLCASLDRSSGANVLTFGAGSRLTVL.

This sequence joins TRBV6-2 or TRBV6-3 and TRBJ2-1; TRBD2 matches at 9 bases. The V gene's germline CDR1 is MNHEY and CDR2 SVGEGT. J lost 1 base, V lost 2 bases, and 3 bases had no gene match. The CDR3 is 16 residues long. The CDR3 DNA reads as TGTGCCAGCAGTTACGGGGGACTAGCTTCCTACAATGAGCAGTTCTTC. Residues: CASSYGGLASYNEQFF.

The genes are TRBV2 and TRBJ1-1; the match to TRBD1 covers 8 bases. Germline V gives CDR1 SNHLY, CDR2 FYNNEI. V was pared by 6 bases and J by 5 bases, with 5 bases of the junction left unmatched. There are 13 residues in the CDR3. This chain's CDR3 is CASRSDRETEAFF. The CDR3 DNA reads TGTGCCAGCAGATCGGACAGGGAAACTGAAGCTTTCTTT.

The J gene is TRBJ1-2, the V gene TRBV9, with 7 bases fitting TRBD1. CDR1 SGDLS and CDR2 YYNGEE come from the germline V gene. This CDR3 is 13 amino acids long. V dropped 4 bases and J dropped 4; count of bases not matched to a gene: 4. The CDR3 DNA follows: TGTGCCAGCAGCCCTACAGGGGCCTATGGCTACACCTTC. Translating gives CASSPTGAYGYTF.

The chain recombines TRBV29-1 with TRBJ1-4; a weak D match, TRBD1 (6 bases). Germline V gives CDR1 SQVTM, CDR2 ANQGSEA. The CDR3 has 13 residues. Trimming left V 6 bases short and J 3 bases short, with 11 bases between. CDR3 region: CSVTQGPNEKLFF. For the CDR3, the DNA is TGCAGCGTGACACAGGGCCCTAATGAAAAACTGTTTTTT.

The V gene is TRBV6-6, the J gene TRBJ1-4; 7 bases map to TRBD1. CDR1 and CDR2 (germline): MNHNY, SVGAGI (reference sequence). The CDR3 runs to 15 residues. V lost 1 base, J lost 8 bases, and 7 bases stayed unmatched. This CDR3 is CASSYWTGLWEKLFF. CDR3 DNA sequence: TGTGCCAGCAGTTACTGGACAGGCCTCTGGGAAAAACTGTTTTTT.

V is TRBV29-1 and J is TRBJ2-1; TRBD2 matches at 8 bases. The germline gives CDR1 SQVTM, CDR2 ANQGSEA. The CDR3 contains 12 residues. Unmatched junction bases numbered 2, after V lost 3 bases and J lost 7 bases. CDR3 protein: CSVEGLGNEQFF. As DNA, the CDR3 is TGCAGCGTTGAGGGACTAGGTAATGAGCAGTTCTTC.

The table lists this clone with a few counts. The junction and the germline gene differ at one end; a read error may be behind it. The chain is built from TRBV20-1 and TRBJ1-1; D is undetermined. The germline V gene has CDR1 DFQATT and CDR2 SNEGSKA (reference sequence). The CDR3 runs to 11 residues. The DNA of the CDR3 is TGCAGGGCTAACATGAACACTGAAGCTTTCTTT. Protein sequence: CRANMNTEAFF.

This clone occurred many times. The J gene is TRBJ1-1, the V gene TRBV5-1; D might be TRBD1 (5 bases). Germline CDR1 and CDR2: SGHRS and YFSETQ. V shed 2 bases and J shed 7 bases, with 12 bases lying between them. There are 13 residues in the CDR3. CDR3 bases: TGCGCCAGCAGCTTCGGGGGGTCTTATGAAGCTTTCTTT. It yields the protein CASSFGGSYEAFF.

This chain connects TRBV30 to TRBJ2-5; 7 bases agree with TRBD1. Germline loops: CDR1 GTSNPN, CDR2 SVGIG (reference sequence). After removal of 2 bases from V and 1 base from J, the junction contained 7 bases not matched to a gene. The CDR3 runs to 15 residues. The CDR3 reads CAWSPGQTGQETQYF. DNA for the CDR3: TGTGCCTGGAGTCCGGGACAGACCGGCCAAGAGACCCAGTACTTC.